The rows below give T cell receptor beta chains drawn from one sample of a study of shared clonotypes between healthy human individuals. Using immunoSEQ multiplex PCR, the repertoire was profiled, and TCRdb retains in-frame clones only, with some absent. In the table there are over 95,000 clones, approximately 51% of which are singletons. The sequencing sample was made of PBMCs. All receptors come from a woman in her thirties or forties in good health. Some clones in this sample may be carry-over from other donors' samples. Each CDR3 is given with its conserved first and last residue. D genes are given only for firm matches. Size values are once, few and many counts, or a class for expanded clones, and some rows have none.

J gene,clone size,V gene,D gene,CDR3 length,CDR3 protein,CDR3 DNA
TRBJ2-3,NA,TRBV4-2,NA,13,CASSRQESDTQYF,TGTGCCAGCAGCCGGCAGGAATCAGATACGCAGTATTTT
TRBJ1-4,NA,TRBV28,NA,12,CASSDRLEKLFF,TGTGCCAGCTCGGATCGGTTGGAAAAACTGTTTTTT
TRBJ2-1,NA,TRBV15,TRBD2,16,CATSRGGAGGPNEQFF,TGTGCCACCAGCAGAGGGGGAGCGGGAGGGCCCAATGAGCAGTTCTTC
TRBJ1-5,many,TRBV28,NA,14,CASLTRNSNQPQHF,TGTGCCAGCTTGACCCGGAATAGCAATCAGCCCCAGCATTTT
TRBJ2-3,few,TRBV9,TRBD2,15,CASSAGTSGMNTQYF,TGTGCCAGCAGCGCCGGGACTAGCGGGATGAATACGCAGTATTTT
TRBJ2-1,many,TRBV28,TRBD1,17,CASSLPGQGRSYNEQFF,TGTGCCAGCAGTTTGCCGGGACAGGGTCGCTCCTACAATGAGCAGTTCTTC
TRBJ1-2,NA,TRBV5-4,TRBD1,11,CASGDRDGYTF,TGTGCCAGCGGGGACAGGGACGGCTACACCTTC
TRBJ1-1,NA,TRBV28,NA,16,CASRPTDSSVNTEAFF,TGTGCCAGCAGACCGACGGACAGCTCAGTGAACACTGAAGCTTTCTTT
TRBJ2-3,NA,TRBV7-2,NA,15,CASSFAGGAGVTQYF,TGTGCCAGCAGCTTCGCCGGTGGGGCCGGAGTTACGCAGTATTTT
TRBJ1-4,few,TRBV30,NA,13,CAWSLGFNEKLFF,TGTGCCTGGAGTTTGGGATTTAATGAAAAACTGTTTTTT
TRBJ2-5,many,TRBV28,NA,13,CASSRDSQETQYF,TGTGCCAGCAGTCGGGACTCCCAAGAGACCCAGTACTTC
TRBJ2-3,NA,TRBV5-1,NA,16,CASSSYGRGGTDTQYF,TGCGCCAGCAGCTCTTATGGGCGAGGGGGCACAGATACGCAGTATTTT
TRBJ2-7,NA,TRBV30,NA,11,CAWSPGYEQYF,TGTGCCTGGAGTCCGGGTTACGAGCAGTACTTC
TRBJ2-7,NA,TRBV2,NA,13,CASSLGGSYEQYF,TGTGCCAGCAGTTTAGGCGGCTCCTACGAGCAGTACTTC
TRBJ2-7,NA,TRBV19,TRBD1,15,CASSPRAGGSYEQYF,TGTGCCAGTAGTCCCCGGGCAGGGGGCTCCTACGAGCAGTACTTC
TRBJ1-3,NA,TRBV2,NA,15,CASSEAPRFGNTIYF,TGTGCCAGCAGTGAAGCCCCCAGGTTCGGAAACACCATATATTTT
TRBJ2-2,many,TRBV10-3,NA,12,CAISTGPGELFF,TGTGCCATCAGTACAGGGCCCGGGGAGCTGTTTTTT
TRBJ2-7,NA,TRBV30,TRBD1,13,CAWSGDRVWEQYF,TGCGCCTGGAGTGGCGACAGGGTTTGGGAGCAGTACTTC
TRBJ1-2,NA,TRBV6-5,NA,15,CASSYSGGRVSGYTF,TGTGCCAGCAGTTACTCGGGGGGGCGCGTCAGTGGCTACACCTTC
TRBJ2-6,NA,TRBV30,NA,15,CAWSPRVGGANVLTF,TGTGCCTGGAGTCCTAGGGTAGGTGGGGCCAACGTCCTGACTTTC
TRBJ2-1,few,TRBV5-6,TRBD1,14,CASSLGTGANEQFF,TGTGCCAGCAGCTTGGGGACAGGGGCTAATGAGCAGTTCTTC
TRBJ2-5,few,TRBV29-1,TRBD1,13,CSAITGAQETQYF,TGCAGCGCCATAACAGGGGCCCAAGAGACCCAGTACTTC
TRBJ2-3,NA,TRBV6-1,TRBD1,15,CASSEGTGSVDTQYF,TGTGCCAGCAGTGAGGGGACAGGGAGCGTGGATACGCAGTATTTT
TRBJ2-1,many,TRBV2,NA,12,CASSGTLNEQFF,TGTGCCAGCAGTGGGACTCTCAATGAGCAGTTCTTC
TRBJ2-7,NA,TRBV5-6,NA,12,CASSKETYEQYF,TGTGCCAGCAGCAAGGAGACCTACGAGCAGTACTTC
TRBJ2-1,NA,TRBV7-8,TRBD2,15,CASFAGRAEFNEQFF,TGTGCCAGCTTCGCCGGGAGGGCGGAGTTCAATGAGCAGTTCTTC
TRBJ2-2,few,TRBV5-8,TRBD2,18,CASSKRLANRGTTGELFF,TGTGCCAGCAGCAAGAGACTAGCGAACCGAGGAACCACCGGGGAGCTGTTTTTT
TRBJ1-6,many,TRBV2,NA,13,CASSELEVESLHF,TGTGCCAGCAGTGAATTAGAGGTCGAATCCCTCCACTTT
TRBJ2-7,once,TRBV20-1,NA,11,CSASDFYEQYF,TGCAGTGCTTCGGACTTCTACGAGCAGTACTTC
TRBJ2-5,many,TRBV30,NA,13,CARSHGSRETQYF,TGTGCCCGGAGTCACGGCAGTCGGGAGACCCAGTACTTC
TRBJ2-3,many,TRBV7-9,TRBD2,15,CASSPRGAGEDTQYF,TGTGCCAGCAGCCCTCGCGGGGCGGGAGAAGATACGCAGTATTTT
TRBJ2-1,NA,TRBV4-2,TRBD2,16,CASSHTGLAGGNEQFF,TGTGCCAGCAGCCACACGGGACTAGCGGGAGGTAATGAGCAGTTCTTC
TRBJ2-1,NA,TRBV5-4,TRBD2,16,CASSLVAGGPYNEQFF,TGTGCCAGCAGCTTGGTTGCGGGAGGCCCCTACAATGAGCAGTTCTTC
TRBJ1-1,few,TRBV30,NA,12,CARRGMNTEAFF,TGTGCCCGGCGGGGGATGAACACTGAAGCTTTCTTT
TRBJ2-7,many,TRBV7-2,TRBD1,15,CASSPTAGTGREQYF,TGTGCCAGCAGCCCAACAGCCGGGACAGGGCGCGAGCAGTACTTC
TRBJ2-7,few,TRBV15,TRBD1,14,CATSTRDRYYEQYF,TGTGCCACCAGCACAAGGGACAGGTACTACGAGCAGTACTTC
TRBJ2-7,NA,TRBV5-6,TRBD1,15,CASSAQGFPPYEQYF,TGTGCCAGCAGCGCACAGGGGTTCCCACCCTACGAGCAGTACTTC
TRBJ1-2,NA,TRBV30,TRBD1,13,CAWSRQGGYGYTF,TGTGCCTGGAGCCGACAGGGGGGCTATGGCTACACCTTC
TRBJ2-5,few,TRBV5-1,NA,15,CASSRSGPQWETQYF,TGCGCCAGCAGCCGCAGCGGCCCGCAGTGGGAGACCCAGTACTTC
TRBJ2-1,NA,TRBV5-4,NA,16,CASRRGGGQSNNEQFF,TGTGCCAGCAGAAGAGGTGGGGGACAATCGAACAATGAGCAGTTCTTC
TRBJ2-2,NA,TRBV19,NA,16,CASSIDPGLLSGELFF,TGTGCCAGTAGTATTGACCCGGGACTGCTGTCGGGGGAGCTGTTTTTT
TRBJ2-7,many,TRBV14,TRBD2,14,CASTLAGGTSEQYF,TGTGCCAGCACCCTAGCGGGAGGTACTTCCGAGCAGTACTTC
TRBJ1-4,few,TRBV19,NA,12,CASTTTNEKLFF,TGTGCCAGTACCACAACTAATGAAAAACTGTTTTTT
TRBJ1-1,NA,TRBV30,NA,15,CAWDSGSRANTEAFF,TGTGCCTGGGACTCGGGTTCGAGGGCGAACACTGAAGCTTTCTTT
TRBJ2-7,NA,TRBV30,NA,11,CAWTRGGEQYF,TGTGCCTGGACCAGGGGGGGCGAGCAGTACTTC
TRBJ2-7,NA,TRBV7-2,NA,15,CASSFTGLTFYEQYF,TGTGCCAGCAGCTTCACAGGGTTAACGTTCTACGAGCAGTACTTC
TRBJ2-7,many,TRBV5-4,TRBD1,16,CASSFAGTGISYEQYF,TGTGCCAGCAGCTTTGCCGGGACAGGGATCTCCTACGAGCAGTACTTC
TRBJ2-5,NA,TRBV4-2,NA,15,CASSLSGGAPETQYF,TGTGCCAGCAGCCTCTCAGGGGGGGCTCCAGAGACCCAGTACTTC
TRBJ2-7,many,TRBV19,TRBD2,14,CASSMSSGRYEQYF,TGTGCCAGTAGTATGAGTAGCGGGAGATACGAGCAGTACTTC
TRBJ1-2,NA,TRBV7-9,NA,14,CASSLFVGGYGYTF,TGTGCCAGCAGCTTGTTCGTGGGAGGCTATGGCTACACCTTC
TRBJ2-7,few,TRBV11-1,NA,12,CASNSGEGEQYF,TGTGCCAGCAATTCAGGGGAGGGAGAGCAGTACTTC
TRBJ2-2,NA,TRBV18,NA,15,CASSPDGTSPGELFF,TGTGCCAGCTCGCCGGATGGGACATCTCCCGGGGAGCTGTTTTTT
TRBJ2-5,NA,TRBV5-6,NA,12,CASSFSRETQYF,TGTGCCAGCAGCTTCTCAAGAGAGACCCAGTACTTC
TRBJ2-5,few,TRBV9,NA,16,CASSPRTDSAGETQYF,TGTGCCAGCAGCCCGCGGACAGACTCGGCTGGGGAGACCCAGTACTTC
TRBJ1-5,NA,TRBV4-3,NA,15,CASSQGQLSNQPQHF,TGCGCCAGCAGCCAAGGACAGCTTAGCAATCAGCCCCAGCATTTT
TRBJ2-1,few,TRBV10-3,NA,12,CAISGLDNEQFF,TGTGCCATCAGTGGTCTGGACAATGAGCAGTTCTTC
TRBJ2-7,NA,TRBV27,TRBD2,17,CASKPGLAGVAAYEQYF,TGTGCCAGCAAACCGGGACTAGCGGGAGTGGCAGCCTACGAGCAGTACTTC